A selection of T cell receptor beta chains follows, all from one sample in a study of blood T cells in healthy people across ages. TCRdb ran MiXCR on the 5' RACE reads and lists one entry per CDR3 protein. The sample consists of roughly 720,000 distinct CDR3 sequences, less than 70% of them appearing once. The sequenced material came from blood. These receptors originate from an older man in good health. CDR3s include the opening cysteine and the closing phenylalanine or tryptophan. Fields, in order: V gene, J gene, clone size, CDR3 length, D gene, CDR3 DNA, CDR3 protein. D genes are given only for firm matches. For some rows the clone size is stated as once, few or many, or as a class when expanded; others skip it.

>TRBV25-1|TRBJ2-1|-|12|-
TGTGCCAGCAGTGAACATCCCCGGGAGCAGTTCTTC
CASSEHPREQFF
>TRBV7-9|TRBJ2-1|many|15|TRBD2
TGTGCCAGCAGCCTAAGCGGGAGGGTCTACAATGAGCAGTTCTTC
CASSLSGRVYNEQFF
>TRBV6-1|TRBJ2-4|-|11|-
TGTGCCAGCAGTGAGTCCGACATTCAGTACTTC
CASSESDIQYF
>TRBV29-1|TRBJ2-7|-|13|TRBD2
TGCAGCGTTGCGGGACTAGTGATCCACGAGCAGTACTTC
CSVAGLVIHEQYF
>TRBV5-1|TRBJ2-7|-|16|-
TGCGCCAGCAGCCCAGGGGTTGGGGCAGGGTCCTACGAGCAGTACTTC
CASSPGVGAGSYEQYF
>TRBV4-2|TRBJ1-5|-|15|-
TGTGCCAGCAGCCAAGTGGGACGGGGGGTCCAGCCCCAGCATTTT
CASSQVGRGVQPQHF
>TRBV15|TRBJ2-7|-|11|-
TGTGCCACCAGCACGGATGGCGAGCAGTACTTC
CATSTDGEQYF
>TRBV10-3|TRBJ1-1|-|14|TRBD1
TGTGCCATCATTGCCCCCGACAGGGGCTCTGAAGCTTTCTTT
CAIIAPDRGSEAFF
>TRBV29-1|TRBJ2-1|-|14|TRBD2
TGCAGCGTGCAGCGGGGAGCAGTCTCTGATGAGCAGTTCTTC
CSVQRGAVSDEQFF
>TRBV20-1|TRBJ2-7|-|14|-
TGCAGTGCTAGGCGCCGGGACTCGTCCTACGAGCAGTACTTC
CSARRRDSSYEQYF
>TRBV15|TRBJ1-4|-|18|-
TGTGCCACCAGCAACCTTTGGACGGCCGGCGGCGGATCTGAAAAACTGTTTTTT
CATSNLWTAGGGSEKLFF
>TRBV5-1|TRBJ1-5|few|15|-
TGCGCCAGCAGCTTGGGGACAGAATCCAATCAGCCCCAGCATTTT
CASSLGTESNQPQHF